What follows are 15 T cell receptor beta chains derived from one specimen sequenced in a study of T-cell reconstitution after alpha-beta-depleted transplantation in children. Unique molecular identifiers were used in preparing the TCRbeta library. A single record per CDR3 protein comes from TCRdb applying MiXCR to the PCR reads. The repertoire has roughly 500,000 distinct CDR3 sequences, about 31% of them found once; the top ten carry around 2.3%. This material consisted of PBMCs from the stem cell graft donor, taken from the stem cell graft. The receptors derive from a human donor who donated a stem cell graft to a child with aplastic anemia.

This chain joins TRBV18 and TRBJ2-3, with D uncertain. From germline, CDR1 is KGHSH and CDR2 LQKENI. The CDR3 spans 12 residues. The V gene lost 2 bases and the J gene lost 7 bases, with 7 bases spanning the gap. CDR3 DNA sequence: TGTGCCAGCTCACCATCTACAAATACGCAGTATTTT. It specifies CASSPSTNTQYF.

This clonotype was counted once. The chain uses TRBV7-3 and TRBJ2-2, with D possibly TRBD2 on 6 matching bases. With 3 bases removed from V and 4 bases from J, the gap between germline ends came to 15 bases. The CDR3 is 16 residues long. CDR1 SGHTA and CDR2 FQGTGA come from the germline V gene. CDR3 amino acids: CASSFTAVGSTGELFF. CDR3 DNA: TGTGCCAGCAGCTTTACAGCGGTCGGGAGCACCGGGGAGCTGTTTTTT.

This clonotype was picked up a small number of times. The rearrangement uses TRBV18 and TRBJ1-1, with D perhaps matching TRBD1 (6 bases). V lost 5 bases and J 6 bases, leaving 7 bases between the germline ends. The CDR3 extends over 11 amino acids. Per the germline V gene, CDR1 is KGHSH and CDR2 is LQKENI. CDR3 amino acids: CASSTGSEAFF. CDR3 in DNA: TGTGCCAGCTCAACAGGGTCTGAAGCTTTCTTT.

The J gene is TRBJ2-1, the V gene TRBV11-1; tentatively, D is TRBD1 (7 bases). Germline lookup yields CDR1 SGHAT and CDR2 FQDESV (reference sequence). There are 18 residues in the CDR3. Between the trimmed V and J ends, which lost 10 bases and 5 bases, there was a span of 30 bases. CDR3 nucleotides: TGTGCCACCAGGCGACAGGGAAGAAGGCGGGATGTAGACAATGAGCAGTTCTTC. This codes for CATRRQGRRRDVDNEQFF.

The sample holds a few counts of this clonotype. This chain connects TRBV5-5 to TRBJ2-1, with D possibly TRBD1 on 6 matching bases. The CDR3 runs 11 residues. V lost 4 bases and J 8 bases, leaving 7 bases between the germline ends. Germline CDR1 reads SGHKS; CDR2 reads YYEKEE (reference sequence). CDR3 DNA sequence: TGTGCCAGCAGCGGGGGCCATGAGCAGTTCTTC. It is translated as CASSGGHEQFF.

This clonotype occurred a few times. The J gene is TRBJ1-2, the V gene TRBV6-5; D may be TRBD1 (5 bases). V was trimmed by 0 bases and J by 2 bases, leaving 13 bases between them. The CDR3 runs 16 residues. Germline V gives CDR1 MNHEY, CDR2 SVGAGI. Here the CDR3 reads CASSYSSGTTNYGYTF. CDR3 coding DNA: TGTGCCAGCAGTTACTCTTCGGGGACCACCAACTATGGCTACACCTTC.

This clonotype was seen a few times. The chain joins TRBV29-1 to TRBJ1-2; D gene uncertain. The germline gives CDR1 SQVTM, CDR2 ANQGSEA. Trimming pared 5 bases from V and 3 bases from J, leaving 10 bases between. CDR3 length: 12 residues. Here the CDR3 DNA reads TGCAGCGTTAGTCGGACGGACTATGGCTACACCTTC. It codes for CSVSRTDYGYTF.

This clonotype has more than one count but fewer than ten. The rearrangement joins TRBV24-1 to TRBJ1-2, with D hard to call. The V end lost 7 bases, the J end lost 1 base, and 6 bases lay between the germline ends. Looked up from germline, CDR1 is KGHDR and CDR2 is SFDVKD. The CDR3 has 12 amino acids. CDR3 region: CATRERNYGYTF. CDR3 DNA sequence: TGTGCCACCAGGGAGCGTAACTATGGCTACACCTTC.

The chain recombines TRBV2 with TRBJ2-6; D is possibly TRBD2 (6 bases). From germline, CDR1 is SNHLY and CDR2 FYNNEI. Deletions cut 6 bases from V and 3 bases from J, with 12 bases between. The CDR3 extends over 15 amino acids. The CDR3 loop reads CASRSEGLGANVLTF. DNA of the CDR3: TGTGCCAGCAGATCGGAGGGCCTTGGGGCCAACGTCCTGACTTTC.

V usage is TRBV12-3 or TRBV12-4 and J usage is TRBJ1-3; D unresolved. The length of the CDR3 is 13 residues. V lost 6 bases, J lost 0 bases, and 6 bases lay in between. The CDR3 here is CASSSSSGNTIYF. The DNA for the CDR3 is TGTGCCAGCAGCTCGAGCTCTGGAAACACCATATATTTT.

V gene TRBV25-1 combines with J gene TRBJ2-1, with D maybe TRBD1 (6 bases). The CDR3 totals 13 residues. The ends were cut back, 8 bases at V and 9 bases at J, with 17 bases in the middle. Germline values: CDR1 MGHDK, CDR2 SYGVNS. The chain's CDR3 is CASSDRTAREQFF. CDR3 sequence (DNA): TGTGCCAGCTCCGACCGGACAGCCCGTGAGCAGTTCTTC.

The chain is built from TRBV6-2 or TRBV6-3 and TRBJ1-1; TRBD1 aligns across 8 bases. The CDR3 length is 17 residues. V lost 4 bases and J lost 3; bases outside the gene matches: 13. Germline-derived CDR1 and CDR2 are MNHEY and SVGEGT. CDR3 in DNA: TGTGCCAGCAGTTTTAGCCAGGGGGCTTCTCGTTACACTGAAGCTTTCTTT. Amino acids: CASSFSQGASRYTEAFF.

This clonotype was picked up a small number of times. The V call is TRBV7-2, the J call TRBJ1-2; 10 positions agree with TRBD1. CDR3 size: 17 residues. Germline V gives CDR1 SGHTA, CDR2 FQGNSA. V dropped 5 bases and J dropped 1; count of bases not matched to a gene: 10. The CDR3 sequence is CASSTLDRDRGNYGYTF. In nucleotides, the CDR3 is TGTGCCAGCAGCACCTTAGACCGGGACAGGGGTAACTATGGCTACACCTTC.

This clonotype came up a few times. Here the CDR3 DNA reads TGTGCCGGGAGAGATTCTGGGGCCAACGTCCTGACTTTC. It encodes CAGRDSGANVLTF. J is TRBJ2-6 and V is TRBV10-3; weak D call: TRBD2 (5 bases). Deletions cut 11 bases from V and 1 base from J, with 9 bases between. The length of the CDR3 is 13 residues. Germline V gene data show CDR1 as ENHRY and CDR2 as SYGVKD.

The table lists this clonotype with a few counts. The V and J genes are TRBV28 and TRBJ1-4; 11 nucleotides match TRBD1. Trimming removed 4 bases from V and 6 bases from J; junction bases left unmatched: 4. The CDR3 loop spans 15 amino acids. Germline CDR1 and CDR2: MDHEN and SYDVKM. The CDR3 is CASSSGTGGYEKLFF. The CDR3, as DNA: TGTGCCAGCAGTTCCGGGACAGGGGGTTATGAAAAACTGTTTTTT.